This entry lists 23 T cell receptor beta chains sequenced from one sample in a study of blood T cell repertoires in COVID-19. Only in-frame clones appear in the TCRdb table, and some are missing; sequencing was by immunoSEQ multiplex PCR. The sample shows 60,000 or so clones, approximately 90% of them seen only once. What was sequenced was peripheral blood. The receptors were gathered from a woman in her 70s with active COVID-19.

CDR3 sequence reads: CATSPGTGGIWGTGELFF. The CDR3 nucleotides read TGTGCCACCTCTCCCGGGACAGGGGGAATTTGGGGCACCGGGGAGCTGTTTTTT. The chain employs TRBV2 and TRBJ2-2; 11 bases are shared with TRBD1. With 10 bases clipped from V and 4 bases from J, the junction kept 17 bases outside the gene matches. Germline CDR1 is SNHLY and CDR2 is FYNNEI. The CDR3 runs 18 residues. The whole variable domain, filled in from reference TRBV2 and TRBJ2-2, reads EPEVTQTPSHQVTQMGQEVILRCVPISNHLYFYWYRQILGQKVEFLVSFYNNEISEKSEIFDDQFSVERPDGSNFTLKIRSTKLEDSAMYFCATSPGTGGIWGTGELFFGEGSRLTVL.

V and J are TRBV5-1 and TRBJ1-2, with 11 bases aligning to TRBD1. CDR3 length equals 14 residues. Germline V gene data show CDR1 as SGHRS and CDR2 as YFSETQ. V lost 4 bases and J lost 5; bases outside the gene matches: 4. The CDR3 is CASSPGTGGYGYTF. The CDR3 DNA sequence: TGCGCCAGCAGCCCGGGGACAGGGGGATATGGCTACACCTTC.

CDR3 amino acids: CASTPSSSGNTIYF. The CDR3, as DNA: TGCGCCAGCACCCCTTCGAGCTCTGGAAACACCATATATTTT. The gene calls are TRBV23-1 and TRBJ1-3; D uncertain. TRBV23-1 has ORF status, its function being uncertain. The CDR3 has 14 amino acids. The V end lost 7 bases, the J end lost 0 bases, and 10 bases lay between the germline ends.

V gene TRBV10-3 combines with J gene TRBJ2-3; D is unresolved. CDR3 length: 16 amino acids. CDR1 and CDR2 from the germline V gene are ENHRY and SYGVKD. The germline V and J ends were trimmed by 0 bases and 3 bases, with 13 bases remaining between them. The CDR3 region has the DNA TGTGCCATCAGTGAGTCGCTAGAGAGCTTTACAGATACGCAGTATTTT. The encoded protein is CAISESLESFTDTQYF.

V usage is TRBV9 and J usage is TRBJ1-1; 9 nucleotides line up with TRBD1. Looked up from germline, CDR1 is SGDLS and CDR2 is YYNGEE. V was pared by 4 bases and J by 7 bases, with 11 bases of the junction left unmatched. CDR3 length: 15 residues. The CDR3 bases are TGTGCCAGCAGCCCGCGGACAGGGGAGGGTAGTGAAGCTTTCTTT. As protein: CASSPRTGEGSEAFF.

The chain has TRBV28 and TRBJ2-5; a possible D gene is TRBD1 (6 bases). The CDR3 contains 14 residues. Germline loops: CDR1 MDHEN, CDR2 SYDVKM. The V end lost 1 base, the J end lost 3 bases, and 9 bases lay between the germline ends. The CDR3 spells CASSLFRGEETQYF. CDR3 bases: TGTGCCAGCAGTTTATTCAGGGGAGAAGAGACCCAGTACTTC.

The gene calls are TRBV2 and TRBJ2-5, with 7 bases aligning to TRBD1. This CDR3 spans 15 amino acids. Germline CDR1 and CDR2: SNHLY and FYNNEI. Trimming took 3 bases from V and 4 from J; bases not matched to a gene: 8. The CDR3 DNA reads TGTGCCAGCAGTGATCTGGCAGGGGGTATAGAGACCCAGTACTTC. Its translation: CASSDLAGGIETQYF.

V is TRBV5-1 and J is TRBJ2-7; D is unclear. CDR3 length: 12 amino acids. From germline, CDR1 is SGHRS and CDR2 YFSETQ. V gave up 3 bases and J gave up 1 base, with 5 bases separating them. DNA of the CDR3: TGCGCCAGCAGCTCCGAGTCCTACGAGCAGTACTTC. It is translated as CASSSESYEQYF.

The rearrangement uses TRBV7-7 and TRBJ2-2, with TRBD1 matching 7 bases. CDR3 size: 15 residues. Germline CDR1 is SSHAT and CDR2 is FNYEAQ (reference sequence). With 1 base clipped from V and 1 base from J, the junction kept 0 bases outside the gene matches. CDR3 DNA: TGTGCCAGCAGCTTAGGGACAGGGAACACCGGGGAGCTGTTTTTT. This codes for CASSLGTGNTGELFF.

The V call is TRBV5-1, the J call TRBJ2-7; TRBD1 agrees at 11 bases. This CDR3 is built from 17 residues. The V gene's germline CDR1 is SGHRS and CDR2 YFSETQ. Trimming took 0 bases from V and 2 from J; bases not matched to a gene: 7. CDR3 region: CASSLGPPGQGAYEQYF. The CDR3 DNA is TGCGCCAGCAGCTTGGGGCCCCCGGGACAGGGGGCCTACGAGCAGTACTTC.

The V gene is TRBV11-2, the J gene TRBJ2-3, with TRBD2 matching over 7 bases. The CDR3 contains 14 residues. The trim removed 8 bases at V and 4 bases at J, leaving 9 bases unmatched. Germline V gene sequence: CDR1 SGHAT, CDR2 FQNNGV. The CDR3 coding sequence is TGTGCCAGCTTACCAAGCGGGACGGCAGATACGCAGTATTTT. Its translation: CASLPSGTADTQYF. Looking up the rest from reference TRBV11-2 and TRBJ2-3 gives the full variable domain: EAGVAQSPRYKIIEKRQSVAFWCNPISGHATLYWYQQILGQGPKLLIQFQNNGVVDDSQLPKDRFSAERLKGVDSTLKIQPAKLEDSAVYLCASLPSGTADTQYFGPGTRLTVL.

The gene calls are TRBV5-4 and TRBJ1-2; TRBD1 aligns across 7 bases. The germline V gene encodes CDR1 SGHNT and CDR2 YYREEE (reference sequence). The CDR3 extends over 14 amino acids. The ends lost 4 bases at V and 3 bases at J; junction bases unmatched: 6. The CDR3: CASSHRTGDYGYTF. CDR3 bases: TGTGCCAGCAGCCATCGGACAGGTGACTATGGCTACACCTTC. The whole variable domain, remainder taken from reference TRBV5-4 and TRBJ1-2, is ETGVTQSPTHLIKTRGQQVTLRCSSQSGHNTVSWYQQALGQGPQFIFQYYREEENGRGNFPPRFSGLQFPNYSSELNVNALELDDSALYLCASSHRTGDYGYTFGSGTRLTVV.

The V and J genes are TRBV28 and TRBJ1-2, with D maybe TRBD1 (6 bases). The germline V and J ends were trimmed by 4 bases and 0 bases, with 9 bases remaining between them. The CDR3 extends over 14 amino acids. From germline, CDR1 is MDHEN and CDR2 SYDVKM. DNA of the CDR3: TGTGCCAGCAGTTGGACAGTTTCTAACTATGGCTACACCTTC. It encodes CASSWTVSNYGYTF.

The chain employs TRBV19 and TRBJ1-5; 7 bases agree with TRBD1. There are 13 residues in the CDR3. V shed 7 bases and J 4 bases; nucleotides not matched to a gene: 4. The germline V gene has CDR1 LNHDA and CDR2 SQIVND (reference sequence). CDR3 coding DNA: TGTGCCAGTAACGGACAGGCTAATCAGCCCCAGCATTTT. Encoded protein: CASNGQANQPQHF.

The chain recombines TRBV7-9 with TRBJ2-1; D is unclear. Germline assignment: CDR1 SEHNR and CDR2 FQNEAQ (reference sequence). CDR3 length: 12 amino acids. V shed 3 bases and J shed 8 bases, with 8 bases lying between them. The CDR3 DNA is TGTGCCAGCAGCTTCTCCGGGTATGAGCAGTTCTTC. Translating it yields CASSFSGYEQFF.

The V gene is TRBV9, the J gene TRBJ1-2; possible D gene TRBD1, 6 bases. CDR1 is SGDLS, CDR2 YYNGEE, per germline. This CDR3 has 13 residues. V shed 7 bases and J shed 0 bases, with 10 bases lying between them. The CDR3 loop is CASGGLANYGYTF. In DNA form, the CDR3 reads TGTGCCAGCGGGGGCTTAGCTAACTATGGCTACACCTTC.

The chain combines TRBV6-1 with TRBJ2-7; a weak D match, TRBD1 (6 bases). The germline V and J ends were trimmed by 0 bases and 6 bases, with 9 bases remaining between them. Looked up from germline, CDR1 is MNHNS and CDR2 is SASEGT. There are 13 residues in the CDR3. This chain's CDR3 is CASSEAAGVEQYF. For the CDR3, the DNA is TGTGCCAGCAGTGAAGCCGCAGGGGTCGAGCAGTACTTC.

The CDR3 reads CASSRQGADEQYF. In nucleotides, the CDR3 is TGTGCCAGCAGCCGACAGGGGGCGGATGAGCAGTACTTC. The chain is built from TRBV6-6 and TRBJ2-7; the match to TRBD1 covers 10 bases. CDR3 length equals 13 residues. The V gene end was trimmed by 6 bases and the J gene end by 7 bases; junction bases not matched to a gene: 6. Germline-derived CDR1 and CDR2 are MNHNY and SVGAGI (reference sequence).

The chain joins TRBV19 to TRBJ2-2; tentatively, D is TRBD2 (7 bases). Trimming pared 5 bases from V and 4 bases from J, leaving 14 bases between. Germline V gene lookup returns CDR1 LNHDA and CDR2 SQIVND (reference sequence). The CDR3 has 15 residues. The CDR3 sequence is CASSAGGLSTGELFF. The CDR3 coding sequence is TGTGCCAGTAGTGCCGGGGGGCTTTCCACCGGGGAGCTGTTTTTT. Supplemented by reference TRBV19 and TRBJ2-2, the full variable domain reads DGGITQSPKYLFRKEGQNVTLSCEQNLNHDAMYWYRQDPGQGLRLIYYSQIVNDFQKGDIAEGYSVSREKKESFPLTVTSAQKNPTAFYLCASSAGGLSTGELFFGEGSRLTVL.

The chain links TRBV4-1 to TRBJ2-5, with D possibly being TRBD1 (6 bases). Trimming took 3 bases from V and 5 from J, leaving 22 bases between them. CDR1 is MGHRA, CDR2 YSYEKL, per germline. The CDR3 totals 17 residues. CDR3 protein: CASSHLQGPGNGETQYF. The DNA of the CDR3 is TGCGCCAGCAGCCATCTACAGGGTCCGGGCAATGGGGAGACCCAGTACTTC.

As concerns this clone: Other DNA sequences in this sample translate to the same CDR3. CDR3 bases: TGCGCCAGCAGCCTACAAGACATGAACACTGAAGCTTTCTTT. Translation: CASSLQDMNTEAFF. The V gene is TRBV5-1, the J gene TRBJ1-1; no clear D. The CDR3 has 14 residues. Trimming took off 4 bases at V and 0 bases at J, with 10 bases between the two ends. Germline lookup yields CDR1 SGHRS and CDR2 YFSETQ.

The CDR3 here is CASSLTGEAGNEQFF. The CDR3 DNA is TGTGCCAGCAGCTTAACGGGGGAGGCGGGGAATGAGCAGTTCTTC. This chain joins TRBV7-6 and TRBJ2-1, with D tentatively TRBD2 (6 bases). The germline V gene has CDR1 SGHVS and CDR2 FNYEAQ. This CDR3 contains 15 residues. The germline V and J ends were trimmed by 2 bases and 7 bases, with 15 bases remaining between them.

The CDR3 region is CAISESMGQGANYGYTF. Here the CDR3 DNA reads TGTGCCATCAGTGAGTCGATGGGACAGGGGGCAAACTATGGCTACACCTTC. The chain employs TRBV10-3 and TRBJ1-2; 12 bases are shared with TRBD1. J was trimmed by 2 bases and V by 0 bases; bases with no gene match: 4. This CDR3 is built from 17 residues. Per germline, CDR1 ENHRY and CDR2 SYGVKD.